What follows is one TCR beta chain and its context. TCRdb keeps only in-frame clones here, not all; method: immunoSEQ multiplex PCR. The table records around 30,000 clones, about 84% of them present only once. The source of the sample is a study of T cell changes during pregnancy in multiple sclerosis. Trimming removed 4 bases at V and 8 bases at J, with 13 bases between. CDR1 is SGHVS and CDR2 is FQNEAQ in the germline V gene. CDR3 length: 13 residues. The V and J genes are TRBV7-8 and TRBJ2-3; D is uncertain. The source is a female donor with multiple sclerosis, enrolled in a pregnancy study. The sample in question was CD8+ T cells from peripheral blood mononuclear cells, obtained after pregnancy. This CDR3 is CASSSPVGGTQYF. In nucleotides, the CDR3 is TGTGCCAGCAGCTCCCCCGTCGGTGGTACGCAGTATTTT.